Here is one T cell receptor beta chain with its context. Its antigen remains undetermined. No base-level quality is on record; no much larger clone is a single base apart. This specimen comes from a study of cytomegalovirus exposure and HLA in healthy donors (dated by TCRdb to the late 2010s). As for the study more broadly: An earlier analysis of 550 to 700 of the donors reported about 250 Gb of sequence data and roughly 110 million unique TCR beta sequences from 150 million to 200 million T cells. The study used immunosequencing to profile the T cell repertoires of some 600 subjects and linked those repertoires to cytomegalovirus serostatus. HLA typing included class I and class II loci at four-digit resolution. Alongside the repertoire data, information on donor age, sex, ethnicity and CMV serostatus was compiled. A separate validation cohort of roughly 110 different subjects was used in addition to the approximately 700-subject first cohort. The later analysis used no new phenotypic data to find candidate immune exposures, relying instead on TCR beta sequences and their occurrence across donors. Across 300 to 500 genotyped donors of the cohort, an average of approximately 240,000 unique TCR beta nucleotide sequences per donor were sequenced, and 15% to 20% of those sequences were non-productive. To study patterns of TCR occurrence, a later analysis re-analyzed previously published TCR beta repertoires from 666 donors and added high-resolution HLA genotyping. Of the 398 genotyped donors, around 81% fell in the genetic ancestry cluster associated with self-reported Caucasian donors. An early release that covered about 600 HLA-typed donors contained about 300 gigabases of sequencing data and 70 million to 100 million unique TCR sequences. The study was designed to test whether signatures of past pathogen exposure could be identified by cataloging public T cell receptors. The study combined high-throughput TCR immunosequencing, statistical association of individual TCRs with disease status, and machine learning to predict cytomegalovirus infection status. Typing coverage varied by locus: 629-630 donors for A, B, C, DRB1 and DQB1; roughly 510 for DQA1; more than 600 for DPA1; approximately 490 for DPB1. All discovery cohort repertoires had been generated on a single sequencing platform. Four to six DR-DQ haplotypes were handled as single units for association and clustering, since linkage in the cohort was strong. An earlier analysis of several hundred of the donors used high-throughput TCR beta sequencing to judge whether each TCR beta V gene segment behaved as functional or pseudogenic. A later genetic analysis used genome-wide SNP genotypes for about 60% of the 666 donors, treating that subset as a discovery cohort. Summary of the overall study and its limitations: Because the 87-base-pair reads could not distinguish some IMGT-functional V segments, including TRBV6-2 and TRBV6-3, those segments were excluded. A later analysis found that HLA-associated TCR beta chains were more clonally expanded and had lower generation probabilities than equally common non-associated chains. Cytomegalovirus status was reported to be diagnosed by the classifier with high specificity and sensitivity in both the original and validation cohorts. The cohort was sequenced for TCR beta chains only, and without alpha or paired-chain data the features that could be detected were limited. A further reported finding was that TCR beta sequences accurately predicted the HLA-A and HLA-B alleles for most subjects in the first cohort. Correlated functional status among segregating V segments might be attributable to linkage disequilibrium, but an unknown experimental factor could not be ruled out. CMV serostatus was the only immune exposure information available for the cohort. In an earlier analysis of 450 to 750 of the donors, most TCR beta V segments appeared in productive rearrangements about 90% or about 30% of the time, broadly matching IMGT annotations. Three of the identified cytomegalovirus-associated TCR beta chains were confirmed in vitro to be specific for cytomegalovirus antigens. The earlier analysis of a few hundred of the donors excluded seventeen rarely observed V segments, including chromosome 9 orphons, because counts were too low. Because HLA typing was unavailable for some donors at each locus, only the typed subset was used in association tests. Assigning TCR associations to individual alleles was difficult when HLA alleles, especially DR and DQ, strongly co-occurred. Roughly uniform sequencing depth across donors was assumed in presence/absence analyses, although this assumption may not hold. Most TCR sequences were seen in very few donors, while some public TCRs were found in many individuals. According to a later genetic analysis, donors in an Asian-associated ancestry cluster had fewer N-insertions in productive TCRs than the approximately 670-donor mean. An association between a missense DCLRE1C variant and V-gene and J-gene trimming of TCR beta chains was found in a later genetic analysis and replicated in an independent cohort. The authors suggested that the approach could potentially be extended to other disease states and immunological phenotypes. According to a later analysis, parvovirus B19, influenza, CMV and Epstein-Barr virus appeared linked to several top co-occurrence clusters. A total of 150 or so TCR beta chains were listed by the study as associated with cytomegalovirus. In a later analysis, TCR association rates were found to vary across HLA loci, with the most associated TCRs seen for DRB1 alleles and the fewest for HLA-C alleles. In a later analysis, over 15,000 TCR beta sequences were associated with specific HLA alleles at a false discovery rate of 0.05. Most CMV-associated TCR beta chains appeared to be HLA-restricted in a later analysis, and the HLA associations seemed to be driven largely by CMV exposure. A cluster of highly shared sequence variants was judged likely to be a technical artifact of the sequencing pipeline.

In the germline V gene, CDR1 corresponds to MGHDK and CDR2 to SYGVNS. The CDR3 measures 14 amino acids from cysteine to phenylalanine. Only the CDR3 portion is preserved as DNA: 42 bases, with reading frame beginning at the first base. V is cut back by 6 bases and J by 4 bases, with 3 bases in the junction unmatched. The library was made by the immunoSEQ multiplex PCR assay. The multiplex PCR relied on a mix of 60 forward primers for TCR Vbeta segments and 13 reverse primers for TCR Jbeta segments. A multiplex PCR assay on genomic DNA amplified the CDR3 region of rearranged TCR beta genes. The amplified TCR beta libraries were sequenced on the Illumina HiSeq System as 87-base-pair reads. In the authors' own workflow: In a later analysis, 77 million or so unique TCR beta chains were counted across the approximately 640 repertoires, and roughly 11 million of these chains were shared by at least two donors. Raw reads were error-corrected and collapsed into unique sequences by a nearest-neighbor algorithm in which closely related sequences were merged to remove PCR and sequencing errors. V, D and J gene segments were assigned by aligning CDR3 sequences to IMGT reference sequences. Each retained sequence needed at least a six-nucleotide match to both a V gene segment and a J gene segment. A rearrangement counted as productive if the CDR3 had no stop codons and remained in frame with V and J, and every other rearrangement counted as non-productive. CDR3 was defined according to IMGT convention as the region running from the second conserved V-encoded cysteine to the conserved J-encoded phenylalanine. The earlier analysis of some 540 of the donors excluded any sequence lacking an unambiguous match to a single V gene segment. In an earlier analysis of 587 of the donors, a V segment was called functional when productive rearrangements were above 56.7%, and segregating when the standard deviation between donors exceeded 5%. A statistical classification framework was built to diagnose cytomegalovirus status from the catalog of TCR beta chain sequences. In a later analysis, V and J genes were assigned by comparing TCR nucleotide sequences against IMGT/GENE-DB human TR gene sequences. The TCRdist pipeline was used in a later analysis to assign CDR3 sequences and most-parsimonious VDJ recombination scenarios. A later analysis defined each TCR beta chain by its CDR3 amino acid sequence plus V-gene family, and excluded reads lacking a unique V-gene family. A later analysis removed 500 to 600 highly shared, low-generation-probability nucleotide sequences to deal with suspected cross-contamination and a sequencing artifact. In a later analysis, a clonal expansion index was calculated for each public chain from normalized within-repertoire ranks of inferred template counts. A later analysis computed generation probabilities with a VDJ recombination model fitted to out-of-frame rearrangements, and checked the results against IGoR. Hypergeometric tests were used in a later analysis to score TCR-TCR, TCR-HLA and TCR-CMV co-occurrence, with a repertoire-size bias correction applied to the TCR pairs. A later analysis estimated false discovery rates by permuting HLA or CMV assignments 20 times. In a later analysis, co-occurring TCRs were grouped using DBSCAN, and TCRdist sequence similarity was added for clustering within HLA-allele-positive subsets. For co-occurrence clustering, repertoires with fewer than 30,000 or more than 120,000 public chains were excluded, along with four to six repertoires with anomalous nucleotide sharing. TCRdb retrieved this table from immuneACCESS and kept in-frame rearrangements only. Not all clones are present; in checked studies, unresolved V genes account for under half, and no reason is known for the remainder. The DNA was the basis for D and trimming; V, J and clone size are from that table. The sample data list roughly 230,000 clones, and more than 75% of these were observed just once. 0.2% to 0.25% of the sample goes to the ten largest clones.

The cohort comprised hundreds of healthy bone marrow donors. Cohort members were all nominally healthy when sampled, although unrecorded immune exposures were likely present. The donor tested CMV seronegative, placing the donor among the 350 to 400 seronegative members of the cohort. A peripheral blood sample was provided by each donor, and peripheral blood mononuclear cells were used for TCR beta sequencing. The Qiagen DNeasy Blood Extraction Kit was used to extract genomic DNA from the blood cell samples. The chain joins TRBV25-1 to TRBJ2-1, with TRBD1 identical over 10 junction bases. The sequencing input was PBMCs. This receptor was taken from a girl aged 2 to 9 in good health and CMV-seronegative. In nucleotides, the sequence is TGTGCCAGCAGCGCGGACAGGGGGTACAATGAGCAGTTCTTC. It codes for CASSADRGYNEQFF.